This is a list of T cell receptor beta chains from one sample in a study of T cell responses to AZD1222 COVID-19 vaccine. Sequencing was performed with immunoSEQ multiplex PCR; in TCRdb, only in-frame clones are kept and a portion is missing. This table holds some 140,000 clones, 92% found once. Sample: peripheral blood, taken on day 0 of AZD1222 vaccination. The receptors were gathered from an adult in good health. Both conserved end residues are part of each CDR3. Fields, in order: clone size, J gene, V gene, D gene, CDR3 DNA, CDR3 protein. A D gene is named only where the DNA matches it firmly. The listing skips clone size in some rows; elsewhere it reads once, few, many or a size class.

size: NA
J: TRBJ2-2
V: TRBV7-8
D: TRBD2
DNA: TGTGCCAGCAGCTCCCGGAGAGCGGGAGTGGCCGGGGAGCTGTTTTTT
CDR3: CASSSRRAGVAGELFF

size: once
J: TRBJ1-2
V: TRBV24-1
D: NA
DNA: TGTGCCACCAGTGATAAGGGACCTACAACGGATGGCTACACCTTC
CDR3: CATSDKGPTTDGYTF

size: NA
J: TRBJ2-1
V: TRBV9
D: TRBD2
DNA: TGTGCCAGCAGCGTAGAGGGGACTAGTAGTAATGAGCAGTTCTTC
CDR3: CASSVEGTSSNEQFF

size: NA
J: TRBJ1-5
V: TRBV4-1
D: TRBD1
DNA: TGCGCCAGCAGCCAACGATACGGGACAGACAATCAGCCCCAGCATTTT
CDR3: CASSQRYGTDNQPQHF

size: once
J: TRBJ2-7
V: TRBV9
D: NA
DNA: TGTGCCAGCAGCGTTGGGGACTTTACCTACGAGCAGTACTTC
CDR3: CASSVGDFTYEQYF

size: once
J: TRBJ1-2
V: TRBV30
D: TRBD1
DNA: TGTGCCTGGAGCCCCCGGGACAGGGGAGGAGGCTACACCTTC
CDR3: CAWSPRDRGGGYTF

size: NA
J: TRBJ2-7
V: TRBV5-8
D: TRBD1
DNA: TGTGCCAGCACCGGGACAGGGATGCCCTACGAGCAGTACTTC
CDR3: CASTGTGMPYEQYF

size: NA
J: TRBJ2-1
V: TRBV11-2
D: NA
DNA: TGTGCCAGCAGCACTGACAGGATATACAATGAGCAGTTCTTC
CDR3: CASSTDRIYNEQFF

size: NA
J: TRBJ2-7
V: TRBV20-1
D: NA
DNA: TGCAGTGCCAAGACAGACGAGCAGTACTTC
CDR3: CSAKTDEQYF

size: once
J: TRBJ1-1
V: TRBV5-5
D: NA
DNA: TGTGCCAGCAGCCCGTACACAGGGTCAGGCACTGAAGCTTTCTTT
CDR3: CASSPYTGSGTEAFF

size: NA
J: TRBJ1-5
V: TRBV10-3
D: NA
DNA: TGTGCCATCGGCGCCGGACTGGGGGGTCAGCCCCAGCATTTT
CDR3: CAIGAGLGGQPQHF

size: NA
J: TRBJ1-5
V: TRBV28
D: TRBD1
DNA: TGTGCCAGCAGCCTGACAGGGAATCAGCCCCAGCATTTT
CDR3: CASSLTGNQPQHF

size: NA
J: TRBJ1-2
V: TRBV5-1
D: NA
DNA: TGCGCCAGCAGCTCCGGGGGCCGGAGGACCTTC
CDR3: CASSSGGRRTF

size: NA
J: TRBJ1-1
V: TRBV6-5
D: TRBD1
DNA: TGTGCCAGCAGTACCTCGGGACAGATGAACACTGAAGCTTTCTTT
CDR3: CASSTSGQMNTEAFF

size: NA
J: TRBJ2-3
V: TRBV7-7
D: NA
DNA: TGTGCCAGCAGCTCTGGGGCAGGGACTAGCACAGATACGCAGTATTTT
CDR3: CASSSGAGTSTDTQYF

size: NA
J: TRBJ1-2
V: TRBV7-2
D: NA
DNA: TGTGCCAGCAGCTTAGATTATCGGGCGGGGGGCATGAATGGCTACACCTTC
CDR3: CASSLDYRAGGMNGYTF

size: once
J: TRBJ2-1
V: TRBV12-3/TRBV12-4
D: TRBD2
DNA: TGTGCCAGCAGTTTTACTAGCGACAATGAGCAGTTCTTC
CDR3: CASSFTSDNEQFF

size: NA
J: TRBJ2-1
V: TRBV5-1
D: TRBD2
DNA: TGCGCCAGCAGCTTGGGAGAACTAGCGGGAGAGGTGTACTACAATGAGCAGTTCTTC
CDR3: CASSLGELAGEVYYNEQFF

size: NA
J: TRBJ2-1
V: TRBV30
D: TRBD2
DNA: TGTGCCTTATCCTCGGGACTAGCGCCCAATGAGCAGTTCTTC
CDR3: CALSSGLAPNEQFF

size: NA
J: TRBJ2-1
V: TRBV7-8
D: TRBD2
DNA: TGTGCCAGCAGCTCGGGAGGGGTGTTGGTTTACAATGAGCAGTTCTTC
CDR3: CASSSGGVLVYNEQFF

size: NA
J: TRBJ2-7
V: TRBV6-5
D: NA
DNA: TGTGCCAGCAGTTACGCTACCTACGAGCAGTACTTC
CDR3: CASSYATYEQYF

size: NA
J: TRBJ1-2
V: TRBV29-1
D: TRBD1
DNA: TGCAGCGTTGGAGGACAGGACCGGGGTGGCTACACCTTC
CDR3: CSVGGQDRGGYTF

size: NA
J: TRBJ2-7
V: TRBV30
D: NA
DNA: TGTGCCTGGAGTTTTTATCCCGGAAACTCCTACGAGCAGTACTTC
CDR3: CAWSFYPGNSYEQYF